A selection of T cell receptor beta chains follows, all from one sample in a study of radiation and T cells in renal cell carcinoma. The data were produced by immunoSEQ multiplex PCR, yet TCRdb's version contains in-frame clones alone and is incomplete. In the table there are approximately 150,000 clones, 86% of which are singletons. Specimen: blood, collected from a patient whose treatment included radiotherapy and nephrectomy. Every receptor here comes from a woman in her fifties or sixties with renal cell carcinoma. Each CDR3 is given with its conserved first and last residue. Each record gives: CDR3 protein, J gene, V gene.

CASKAGATNEKLFF,TRBJ1-4,TRBV6-5
CSGGQRNEKLFF,TRBJ1-4,TRBV29-1
CASSLGPNYGYTF,TRBJ1-2,TRBV5-4
CATSSKTGYYEQYF,TRBJ2-7,TRBV15
CASSRSQVNTEAFF,TRBJ1-1,TRBV6-1
CASSLGSMSYEQYF,TRBJ2-7,TRBV27
CASSVSNSPLHF,TRBJ1-6,TRBV5-1
CASSATGFNTGELFF,TRBJ2-2,TRBV28
CATTVGPGGNQPQHF,TRBJ1-5,TRBV15
CASSSSGGYQPQHF,TRBJ1-5,TRBV9
CASSTLTGKNTEAFF,TRBJ1-1,TRBV5-4
CATGQEGYGYTF,TRBJ1-2,TRBV28
CASRSLLEADTQYF,TRBJ2-3,TRBV19
CASSQGPNTGESYEQYF,TRBJ2-7,TRBV4-3
CASGLGPRYEQYF,TRBJ2-7,TRBV12-5
CASSYSVFSNQPQHF,TRBJ1-5,TRBV6-6
CASSLWDLTLTGELFF,TRBJ2-2,TRBV11-2
CASSLLGGSTDTQYF,TRBJ2-3,TRBV5-6
CASSLSRGASYGYTF,TRBJ1-2,TRBV5-5
CASSVSGAGANVLTF,TRBJ2-6,TRBV9
CASSLGQGSNTDTQYF,TRBJ2-3,TRBV4-1
CASSSTGDYYEQYF,TRBJ2-7,TRBV11-2
CASSQRTEGEAFF,TRBJ1-1,TRBV14
CATLLAGVGDTQYF,TRBJ2-3,TRBV28
CATSRSSTASMNTEAFF,TRBJ1-1,TRBV15